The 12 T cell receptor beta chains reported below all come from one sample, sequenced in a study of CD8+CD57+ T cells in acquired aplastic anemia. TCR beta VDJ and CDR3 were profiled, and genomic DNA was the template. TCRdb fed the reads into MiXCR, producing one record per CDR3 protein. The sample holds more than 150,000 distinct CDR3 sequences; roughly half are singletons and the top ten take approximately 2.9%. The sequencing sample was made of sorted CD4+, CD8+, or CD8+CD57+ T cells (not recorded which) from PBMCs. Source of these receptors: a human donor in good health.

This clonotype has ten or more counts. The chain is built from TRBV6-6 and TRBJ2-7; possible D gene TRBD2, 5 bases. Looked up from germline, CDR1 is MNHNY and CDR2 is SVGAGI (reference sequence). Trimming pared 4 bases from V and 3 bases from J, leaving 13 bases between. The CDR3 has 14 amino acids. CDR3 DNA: TGTGCCAGCAGTTCCCGCCCCACTAGCTACGAGCAGTACTTC. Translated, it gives CASSSRPTSYEQYF.

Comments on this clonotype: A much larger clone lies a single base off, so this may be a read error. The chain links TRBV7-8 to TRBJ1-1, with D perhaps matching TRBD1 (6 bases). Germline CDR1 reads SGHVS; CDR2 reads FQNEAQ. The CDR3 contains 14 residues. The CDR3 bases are TGTGCCAGCAGCTTAGTACAGGGAAACACTGATGCTTTCTTT. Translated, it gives CASSLVQGNTDAFF.

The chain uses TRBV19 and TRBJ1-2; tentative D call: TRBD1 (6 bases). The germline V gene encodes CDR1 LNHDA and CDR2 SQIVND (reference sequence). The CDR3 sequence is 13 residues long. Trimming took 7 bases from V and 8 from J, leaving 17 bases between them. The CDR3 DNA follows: TGTGCCAGTACCGTGGACAGTATGAAAGGCTACACCTTC. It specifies CASTVDSMKGYTF.

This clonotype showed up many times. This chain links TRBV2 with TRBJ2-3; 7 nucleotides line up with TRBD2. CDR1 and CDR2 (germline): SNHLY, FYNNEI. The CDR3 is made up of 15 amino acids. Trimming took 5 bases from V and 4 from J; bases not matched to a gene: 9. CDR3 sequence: CASSRPSGTSDTQYF. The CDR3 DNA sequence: TGTGCCAGCAGTCGTCCTAGCGGTACCTCAGATACGCAGTATTTT. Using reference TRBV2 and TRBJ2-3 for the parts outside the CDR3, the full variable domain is EPEVTQTPSHQVTQMGQEVILRCVPISNHLYFYWYRQILGQKVEFLVSFYNNEISEKSEIFDDQFSVERPDGSNFTLKIRSTKLEDSAMYFCASSRPSGTSDTQYFGPGTRLTVL.

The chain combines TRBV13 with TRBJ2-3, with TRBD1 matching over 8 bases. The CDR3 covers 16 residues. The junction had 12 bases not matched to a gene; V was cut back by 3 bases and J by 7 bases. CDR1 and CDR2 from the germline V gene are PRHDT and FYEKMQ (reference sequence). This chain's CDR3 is CASSLGGRGPRNTQYF. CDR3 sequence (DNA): TGTGCCAGCAGCTTGGGAGGCAGGGGGCCGAGGAATACGCAGTATTTT.

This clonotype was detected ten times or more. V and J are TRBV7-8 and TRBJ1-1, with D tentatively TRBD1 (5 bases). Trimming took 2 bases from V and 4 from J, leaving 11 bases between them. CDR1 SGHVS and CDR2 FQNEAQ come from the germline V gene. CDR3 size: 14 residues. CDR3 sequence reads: CASSLRQGGTEAFF. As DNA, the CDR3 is TGTGCCAGCAGCTTACGGCAGGGTGGCACTGAAGCTTTCTTT.

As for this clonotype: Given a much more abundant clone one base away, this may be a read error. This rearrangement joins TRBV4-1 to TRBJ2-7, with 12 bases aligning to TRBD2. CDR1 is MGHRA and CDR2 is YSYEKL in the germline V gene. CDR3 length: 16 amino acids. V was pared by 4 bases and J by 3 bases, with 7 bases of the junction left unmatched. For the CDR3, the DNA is TGCGCCAGCAGCCGAGCGACTAGCGGGAGTTTCTACGAGCAGTACTTC. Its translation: CASSRATSGSFYEQYF.

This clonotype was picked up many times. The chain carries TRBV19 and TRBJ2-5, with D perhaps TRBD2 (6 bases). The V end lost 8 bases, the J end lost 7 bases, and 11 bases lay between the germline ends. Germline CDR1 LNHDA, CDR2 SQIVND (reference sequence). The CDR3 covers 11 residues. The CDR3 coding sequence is TGTGCCAGTGGCGGGATGAGGACCCAGTACTTC. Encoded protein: CASGGMRTQYF.

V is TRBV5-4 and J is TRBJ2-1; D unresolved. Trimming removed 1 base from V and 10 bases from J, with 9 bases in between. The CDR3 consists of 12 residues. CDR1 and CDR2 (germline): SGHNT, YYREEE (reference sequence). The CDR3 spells CASSLQLGEQFF. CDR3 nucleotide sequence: TGTGCCAGCAGCTTGCAGCTCGGGGAGCAGTTCTTC.

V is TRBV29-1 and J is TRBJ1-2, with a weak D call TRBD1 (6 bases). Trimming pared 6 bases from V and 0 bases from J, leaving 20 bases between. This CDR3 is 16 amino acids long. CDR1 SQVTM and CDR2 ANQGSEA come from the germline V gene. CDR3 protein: CSVYGQLGRTNYGYTF. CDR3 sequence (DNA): TGCAGCGTGTACGGACAGTTAGGGCGAACTAACTATGGCTACACCTTC.

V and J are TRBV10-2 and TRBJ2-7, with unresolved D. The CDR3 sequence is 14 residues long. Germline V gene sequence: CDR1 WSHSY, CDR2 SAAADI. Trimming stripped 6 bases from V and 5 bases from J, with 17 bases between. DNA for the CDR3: TGCGCCAGCAGCTTAGCAGAAGTTGGAAACGAGCAGTACTTC. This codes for CASSLAEVGNEQYF.

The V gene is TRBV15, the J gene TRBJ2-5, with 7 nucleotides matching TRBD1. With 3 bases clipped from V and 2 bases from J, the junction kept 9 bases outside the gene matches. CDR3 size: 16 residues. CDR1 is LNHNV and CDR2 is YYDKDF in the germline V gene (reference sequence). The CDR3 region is CATSSLRGRPQETQYF. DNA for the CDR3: TGTGCCACCAGCAGCCTCAGGGGGAGACCTCAAGAGACCCAGTACTTC.